This TCR beta chain comes out of a study of blood T cell repertoires in COVID-19. The CDR3 runs 15 residues. Per germline, CDR1 ENHRY and CDR2 SYGVKD. Of note for this clone: An end of the junction does not agree with germline; a read error may underlie this.

Produced via immunoSEQ multiplex PCR; TCRdb's table is partial and in-frame only. The data hold more than 75,000 clones, with 70% to 90% observed a single time. The receptor was isolated from a woman older than 75 with acute or convalescent COVID-19. Source material: peripheral blood. J is TRBJ1-6 and V is TRBV10-3; D is possibly TRBD1 (5 bases). DNA of the CDR3: TGTGCCACCTCCCCCCGGGACGGGGACTTATTCGCCGGAAAATTT. Amino acids: CATSPRDGDLFAGKF.